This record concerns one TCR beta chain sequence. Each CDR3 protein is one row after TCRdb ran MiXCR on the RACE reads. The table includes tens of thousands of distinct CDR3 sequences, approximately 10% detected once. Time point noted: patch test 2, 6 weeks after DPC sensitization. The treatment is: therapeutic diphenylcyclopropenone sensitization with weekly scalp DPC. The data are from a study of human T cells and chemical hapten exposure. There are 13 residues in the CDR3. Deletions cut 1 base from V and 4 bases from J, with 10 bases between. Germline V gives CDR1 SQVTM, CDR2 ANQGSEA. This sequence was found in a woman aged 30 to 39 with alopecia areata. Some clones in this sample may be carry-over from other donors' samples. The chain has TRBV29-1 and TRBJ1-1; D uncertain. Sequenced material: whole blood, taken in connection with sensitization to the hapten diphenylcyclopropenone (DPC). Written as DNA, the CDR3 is TGCAGCGTTGAAGTCAATCGGGGCACTGAAGCTTTCTTT. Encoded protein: CSVEVNRGTEAFF.